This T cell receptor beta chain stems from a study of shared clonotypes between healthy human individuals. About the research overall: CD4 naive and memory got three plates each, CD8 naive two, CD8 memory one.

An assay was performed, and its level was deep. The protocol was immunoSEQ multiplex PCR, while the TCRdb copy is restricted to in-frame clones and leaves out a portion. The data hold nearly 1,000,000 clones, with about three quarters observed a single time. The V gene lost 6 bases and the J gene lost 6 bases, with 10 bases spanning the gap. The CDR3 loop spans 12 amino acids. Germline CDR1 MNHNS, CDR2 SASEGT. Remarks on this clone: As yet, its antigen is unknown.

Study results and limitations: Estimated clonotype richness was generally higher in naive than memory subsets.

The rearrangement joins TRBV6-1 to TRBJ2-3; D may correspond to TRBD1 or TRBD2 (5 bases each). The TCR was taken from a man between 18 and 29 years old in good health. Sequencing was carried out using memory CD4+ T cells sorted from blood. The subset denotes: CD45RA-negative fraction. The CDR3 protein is CASRGVADTQYF. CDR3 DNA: TGTGCCAGCAGGGGGGTAGCCGATACGCAGTATTTT.